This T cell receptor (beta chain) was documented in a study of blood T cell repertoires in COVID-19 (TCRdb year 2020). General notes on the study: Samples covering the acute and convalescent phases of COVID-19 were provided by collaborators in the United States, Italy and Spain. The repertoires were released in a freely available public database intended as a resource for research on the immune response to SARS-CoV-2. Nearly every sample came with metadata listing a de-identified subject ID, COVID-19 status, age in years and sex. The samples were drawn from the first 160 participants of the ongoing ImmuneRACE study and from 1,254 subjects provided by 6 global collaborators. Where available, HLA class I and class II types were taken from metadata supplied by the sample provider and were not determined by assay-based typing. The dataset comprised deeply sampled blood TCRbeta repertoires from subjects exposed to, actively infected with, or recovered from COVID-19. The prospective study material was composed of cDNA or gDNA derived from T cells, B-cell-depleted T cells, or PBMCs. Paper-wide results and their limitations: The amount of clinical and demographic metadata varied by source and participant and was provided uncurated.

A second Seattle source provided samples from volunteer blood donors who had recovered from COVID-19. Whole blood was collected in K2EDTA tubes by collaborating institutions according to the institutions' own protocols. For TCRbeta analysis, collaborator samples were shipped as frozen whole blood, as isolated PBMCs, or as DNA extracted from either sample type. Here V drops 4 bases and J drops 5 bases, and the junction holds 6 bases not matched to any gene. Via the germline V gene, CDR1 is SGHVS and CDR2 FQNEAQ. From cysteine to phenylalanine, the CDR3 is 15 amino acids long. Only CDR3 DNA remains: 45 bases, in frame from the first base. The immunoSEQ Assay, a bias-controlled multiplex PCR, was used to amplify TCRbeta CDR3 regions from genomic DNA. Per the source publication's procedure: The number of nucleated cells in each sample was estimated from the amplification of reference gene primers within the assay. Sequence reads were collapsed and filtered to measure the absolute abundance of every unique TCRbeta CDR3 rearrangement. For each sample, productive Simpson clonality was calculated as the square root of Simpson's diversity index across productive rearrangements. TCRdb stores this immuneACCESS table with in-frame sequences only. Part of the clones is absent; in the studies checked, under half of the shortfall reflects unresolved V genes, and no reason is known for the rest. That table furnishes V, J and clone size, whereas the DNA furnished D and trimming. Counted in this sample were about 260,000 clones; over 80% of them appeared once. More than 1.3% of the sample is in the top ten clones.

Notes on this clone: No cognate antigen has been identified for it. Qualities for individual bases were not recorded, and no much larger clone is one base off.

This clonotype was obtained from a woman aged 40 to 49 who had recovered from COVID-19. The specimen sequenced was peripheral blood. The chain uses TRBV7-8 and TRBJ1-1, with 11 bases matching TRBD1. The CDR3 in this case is CASSSRGQGATEAFF. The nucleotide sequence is TGTGCCAGCAGCTCTAGAGGACAGGGGGCAACTGAAGCTTTCTTT. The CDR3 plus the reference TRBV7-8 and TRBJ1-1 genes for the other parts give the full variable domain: GAGVSQSPRYKVAKRGQDVALRCDPISGHVSLFWYQQALGQGPEFLTYFQNEAQLDKSGLPSDRFFAERPEGSVSTLKIQRTQQEDSAVYLCASSSRGQGATEAFFGQGTRLTVV.